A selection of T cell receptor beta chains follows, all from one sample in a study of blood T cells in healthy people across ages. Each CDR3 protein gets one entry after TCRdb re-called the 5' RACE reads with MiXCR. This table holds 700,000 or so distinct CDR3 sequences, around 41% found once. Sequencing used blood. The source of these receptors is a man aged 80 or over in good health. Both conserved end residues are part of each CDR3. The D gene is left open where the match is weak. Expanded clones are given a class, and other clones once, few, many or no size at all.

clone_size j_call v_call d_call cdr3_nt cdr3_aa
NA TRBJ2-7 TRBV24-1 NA TGTGCCACCAGTGTCACAGGATCCTACGAGCAGTACTTC CATSVTGSYEQYF
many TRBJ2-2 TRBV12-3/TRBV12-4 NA TGTGCCAGCAGTTTAGCGCAGGCGAACACCGGGGAGCTGTTTTTT CASSLAQANTGELFF
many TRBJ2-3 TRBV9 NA TGTGCCAGCGCCCGAGGAGGGGGCCATCCTGCAGATACGCAGTATTTT CASARGGGHPADTQYF
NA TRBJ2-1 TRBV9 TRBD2 TGTGCCAGCAGCGTAGGATGGGTCATAGCAAGCGGGGGGGCCTACAATGAGCAGTTCTTC CASSVGWVIASGGAYNEQFF
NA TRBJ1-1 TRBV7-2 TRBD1 TGTGCCAGCCTGGTCGGGCCACAGGGGGCGACTGAAGCTTTCTTT CASLVGPQGATEAFF
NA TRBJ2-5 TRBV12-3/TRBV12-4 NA TGTGCCAGCAGATTACGGAGGGGGCCGCCTGAAGAGACCCAGTACTTC CASRLRRGPPEETQYF
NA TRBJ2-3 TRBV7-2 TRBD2 TGTGCCAGCAGCTTAGCTCTCGGGGGGGACAACACAGATACGCAGTATTTT CASSLALGGDNTDTQYF
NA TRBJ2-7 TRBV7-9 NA TGTGCCAGCAGCTTAGTGGGGGGTGCCAGCTACGAGCAGTACTTC CASSLVGGASYEQYF
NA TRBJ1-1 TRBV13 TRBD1 TGTGCCAGCAGCAGACAGGGTATCACTGAAGCTTTCTTT CASSRQGITEAFF
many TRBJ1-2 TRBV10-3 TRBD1 TGTGCCATCAGAGACCTCACAGGGGAAGGCTACACCTTC CAIRDLTGEGYTF
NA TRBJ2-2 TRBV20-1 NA TGCAGTGCTAGTAGAACAGCTAACACCGGGGAGCTGTTTTTT CSASRTANTGELFF
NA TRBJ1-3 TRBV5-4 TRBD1 TGTGCCAGCAGGTTCGGGACAGCCGGAACCCTAGGAATGAGAGACACCATATATTTT CASRFGTAGTLGMRDTIYF
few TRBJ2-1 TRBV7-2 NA TGTGCCAGCAGCACCGCACAGGGCTCCTACAATGAGCAGTTCTTC CASSTAQGSYNEQFF
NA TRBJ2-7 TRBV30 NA TGTGCCGGGAGTACTACCTACGAGCAGTACTTC CAGSTTYEQYF
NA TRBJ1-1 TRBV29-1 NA TGCAGCGTCGCCGAAAACACTGAAGCTTTCTTT CSVAENTEAFF
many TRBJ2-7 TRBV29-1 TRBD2 TGCAGCGTTGATGGGACTAGCGGCTACGAGCAGTACTTC CSVDGTSGYEQYF
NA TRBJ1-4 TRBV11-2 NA TGTGCCAGCAGCTTAAGTTCAACTAATGAAAAACTGTTTTTT CASSLSSTNEKLFF